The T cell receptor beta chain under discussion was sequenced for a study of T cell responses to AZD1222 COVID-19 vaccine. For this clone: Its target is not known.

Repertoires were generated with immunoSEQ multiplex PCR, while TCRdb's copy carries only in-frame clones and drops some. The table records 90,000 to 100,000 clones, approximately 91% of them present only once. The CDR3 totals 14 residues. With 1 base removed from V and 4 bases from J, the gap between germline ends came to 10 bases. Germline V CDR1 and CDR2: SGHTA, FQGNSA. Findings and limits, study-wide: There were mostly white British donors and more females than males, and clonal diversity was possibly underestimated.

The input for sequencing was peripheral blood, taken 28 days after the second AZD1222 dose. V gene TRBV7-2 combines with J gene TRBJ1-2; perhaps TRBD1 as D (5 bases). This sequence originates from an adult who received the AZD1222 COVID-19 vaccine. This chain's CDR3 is CASSLGDGGYGYTF. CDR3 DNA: TGTGCCAGCAGCTTAGGGGACGGGGGCTATGGCTACACCTTC.